This T cell receptor (beta chain) emerged from a study of neurological immune-mediated disorders. The authors made cDNA by 5'RACE with 10-nucleotide random UMIs. Every sequencing run produced over 160 million TCR-beta sequences that came from 15-18 subjects. TCRdb independently ran MiXCR on the 5' RACE reads; one entry per CDR3 protein. The sample includes about 53,000 distinct CDR3 sequences, roughly 7.7% of them seen just once. Points from the study as a whole: Expanded clones shared no CDR3 amino acid sequences across subjects, suggesting private repertoires in all groups.

The trim removed 4 bases at V and 5 bases at J, leaving 12 bases unmatched. The CDR3 contains 16 residues. Germline V CDR1 and CDR2: DFQATT, SNEGSKA (reference sequence). This clonotype was detected many times. The antigen is unknown. The time point denotes: longitudinal time-point 3. The source of this sequence is a woman in her thirties or forties in good health. Sequencing input: PBMCs. The chain employs TRBV20-1 and TRBJ2-1; 9 nucleotides match TRBD1. This chain's CDR3 is CSATQQGAFGDNEQFF. The CDR3 DNA follows: TGCAGTGCTACCCAACAGGGGGCCTTCGGGGACAATGAGCAGTTCTTC.